This T cell receptor beta chain was identified in a study of T cell responses to AZD1222 COVID-19 vaccine. Whole-study findings and limits: When two AZD1222 doses had been given, Spike-specific TCR breadth and depth rose. Just a handful of AZD1222 recipients tested seropositive at baseline. The donor cohort was predominantly white British with a female majority, and clonal diversity may have been underestimated. CD4 TCRs associated with vaccination spanned spike, dominating at 160-218 and 743-854.

The CDR3 runs to 12 residues. On this clone: Its antigen remains unknown. An end of the junction does not agree with germline; a read error may underlie this.

Clones were read by immunoSEQ multiplex PCR, and TCRdb kept only the in-frame ones, dropping some. The sample consists of approximately 110,000 clones, just under 95% of them appearing once. The chain links TRBV12-3 or TRBV12-4 to TRBJ2-3; unclear D gene. The material was peripheral blood, obtained on day 0 of AZD1222 vaccination. The source is an adult in good health. The DNA of the CDR3 is TGTGCCAGCAGCCCCCCCGGTCAGGTTGGGTCTTTT. It codes for CASSPPGQVGSF.